The 3 T cell receptor beta chains given below trace back to one sample, sequenced in a study of post-analysis software for immune sequencing data (dated by TCRdb to between 2015 and 2017). Paper-wide results and their limitations: Patients showed significantly higher frequencies than controls for a handful of TRBV segments, among them TRBV5-6, TRBV5-1 and TRBV20-1.

These receptors are not linked to any known antigen. The library was built by means of PCR. The run used an Illumina HiSeq 2500. To reduce PCR and sequencing biases, unique molecular identifiers were built into the TCR beta cDNA libraries. In TCRdb, the public reads were trimmed at Q25 with fastp and aligned with MiXCR, with productive beta chains retained. Identical CDR3 proteins give one entry, which carries the most common genes and DNA. Here the sample has 250,000 to 300,000 distinct CDR3 sequences; around 34% occur a single time. The biggest ten clones account for around 4.8% of the sample. The sequenced sample consisted of blood. These receptors originate from a girl aged 5 to 17 with multiple sclerosis.

The rearrangement uses TRBV29-1 and TRBJ1-2; D not certain. CDR3 size: 15 residues. Trimming removed 1 base at V and 0 bases at J, with 12 bases between. Germline lookup yields CDR1 SQVTM and CDR2 ANQGSEA. Here the CDR3 reads CSVEGTETPNYGYTF. The CDR3 DNA sequence: TGCAGCGTTGAAGGGACCGAAACACCTAACTATGGCTACACCTTC.

The table lists this clonotype with a few counts. The rearrangement links TRBV24-1 to TRBJ1-4; 9 nucleotides agree with TRBD1. This CDR3 has 16 amino acids. Germline CDR1 is KGHDR and CDR2 is SFDVKD. V was pared by 5 bases and J by 8 bases, with 11 bases of the junction left unmatched. This CDR3 is CATSAPTGTGREKLFF. The CDR3 nucleotides read TGTGCCACCAGTGCCCCAACCGGGACAGGGCGCGAAAAACTGTTTTTT.

This clonotype was counted many times. The chain couples TRBV15 to TRBJ2-4, with 12 positions matching TRBD2. J was trimmed by 7 bases and V by 0 bases; bases with no gene match: 7. The CDR3 has 17 residues. CDR1 LNHNV and CDR2 YYDKDF come from the germline V gene (reference sequence). CDR3 protein: CATSRDRLAGGQNIQYF. Here the CDR3 DNA reads TGTGCCACCAGCAGAGATCGGCTAGCGGGGGGGCAGAACATTCAGTACTTC.